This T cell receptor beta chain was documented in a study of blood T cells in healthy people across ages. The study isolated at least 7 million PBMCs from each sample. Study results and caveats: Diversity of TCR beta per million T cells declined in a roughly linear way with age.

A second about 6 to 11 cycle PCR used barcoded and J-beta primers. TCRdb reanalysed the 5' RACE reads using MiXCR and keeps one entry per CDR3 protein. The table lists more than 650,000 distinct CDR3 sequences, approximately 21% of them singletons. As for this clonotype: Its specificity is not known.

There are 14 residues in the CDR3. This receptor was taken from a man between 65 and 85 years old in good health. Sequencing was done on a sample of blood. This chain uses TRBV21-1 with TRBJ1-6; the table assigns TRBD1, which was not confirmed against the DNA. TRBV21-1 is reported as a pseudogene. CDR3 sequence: CASSKAQGTSPLHF. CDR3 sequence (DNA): TGTGCCAGCAGCAAGGCACAGGGAACCTCACCCCTCCACTTT.